Each of the 25 T cell receptor beta chains below was sequenced from the same sample in a study of blood T cell repertoires in COVID-19. TCRdb's table, derived via immunoSEQ multiplex PCR, lists solely in-frame clones and lacks some. The table includes approximately 280,000 clones, around 90% detected once. The sequenced sample was PBMCs or T cells enriched from blood (not recorded which). The origin of the receptors is a woman aged 18-29 years with acute COVID-19.

The chain recombines TRBV6-6 with TRBJ1-6; TRBD1 matches 8 bases. V lost 5 bases, J lost 5 bases, and 5 bases stayed unmatched. The germline V gene encodes CDR1 MNHNY and CDR2 SVGAGI (reference sequence). This CDR3 spans 15 amino acids. CDR3 amino acids: CASSHQGADNSPLHF. The CDR3 nucleotides read TGTGCCAGCAGTCACCAGGGGGCAGATAATTCACCCCTCCACTTT.

The chain is built from TRBV7-2 and TRBJ2-3, with TRBD2 identical over 9 bases. Germline loops: CDR1 SGHTA, CDR2 FQGNSA. V dropped 1 base and J dropped 5; count of bases not matched to a gene: 4. This CDR3 region has 15 residues. The CDR3 coding sequence is TGTGCCAGCAGCTTAGATAGCGGGAGTGTAGATACGCAGTATTTT. Protein sequence: CASSLDSGSVDTQYF.

This sequence joins TRBV4-1 and TRBJ2-7; 10 positions match TRBD2. CDR1 and CDR2 from the germline V gene are MGHRA and YSYEKL. The CDR3 runs 15 residues. The trim removed 1 base at V and 9 bases at J, leaving 9 bases unmatched. The CDR3 DNA follows: TGCGCCAGCAGCCAAGGGACTAGCGGTGAACGGGGGCAGTACTTC. Translating gives CASSQGTSGERGQYF.

The chain recombines TRBV7-8 with TRBJ2-1; D is uncertain. With 1 base removed from V and 2 bases from J, the gap between germline ends came to 12 bases. This CDR3 is built from 16 residues. Germline V CDR1 and CDR2: SGHVS, FQNEAQ. The CDR3 sequence is CASSLVSAHTYNEQFF. The CDR3 DNA reads TGTGCCAGCAGCTTAGTGTCAGCGCATACCTACAATGAGCAGTTCTTC.

The chain carries TRBV28 and TRBJ2-1; 8 bases line up with TRBD2. The length of the CDR3 is 15 residues. Germline CDR1 MDHEN, CDR2 SYDVKM. V trimming: 4 bases; J trimming: 3 bases; junction bases outside the gene matches: 5. The CDR3 bases are TGTGCCAGCAGTTATTATAGCGGGGACTACAATGAGCAGTTCTTC. Translated: CASSYYSGDYNEQFF. The full variable domain, in which reference TRBV28 and TRBJ2-1 provide the parts outside the CDR3, is DVKVTQSSRYLVKRTGEKVFLECVQDMDHENMFWYRQDPGLGLRLIYFSYDVKMKEKGDIPEGYSVSREKKERFSLILESASTNQTSMYLCASSYYSGDYNEQFFGPGTRLTVL.

The chain combines TRBV5-1 with TRBJ2-5; 7 bases match TRBD1. CDR3 length: 14 amino acids. The germline CDR1 and CDR2 sequences are SGHRS and YFSETQ. J lost 2 bases, V lost 4 bases, and 5 bases had no gene match. CDR3 region: CASSPGGAQETQYF. For the CDR3, the DNA is TGCGCCAGCAGCCCAGGGGGAGCGCAAGAGACCCAGTACTTC.

The chain has TRBV6-5 and TRBJ2-3, with D perhaps TRBD2 (5 bases). The CDR3 runs to 15 residues. Trimming removed 5 bases at V and 4 bases at J, with 16 bases between. CDR1 is MNHEY, CDR2 SVGAGI, per germline. The CDR3 DNA is TGTGCCAGCAGTCCACGGCGGATTAGCGCAGATACGCAGTATTTT. The encoded protein is CASSPRRISADTQYF.

This clone was recorded only once. V gene TRBV10-1 combines with J gene TRBJ2-3; 7 positions match TRBD2. V was clipped by 3 bases and J by 2 bases; unmatched bases: 5. This CDR3 has 15 residues. Germline values: CDR1 WNHNN, CDR2 SYGVQD (reference sequence). The CDR3 DNA reads as TGCGCCAGCAGTGATCGCCTAGCGGCCACAGATACGCAGTATTTT. Encoded protein: CASSDRLAATDTQYF.

V gene TRBV2 combines with J gene TRBJ2-5, with D possibly matching TRBD2 (6 bases). V was trimmed by 6 bases and J by 5 bases, leaving 16 bases between them. The CDR3 totals 14 residues. Germline V CDR1 and CDR2: SNHLY, FYNNEI. The CDR3 DNA reads as TGTGCCAGCAGCCCTCTAGCGTTCGGGGAGACCCAGTACTTC. Its protein is CASSPLAFGETQYF. Drawing the rest from reference TRBV2 and TRBJ2-5, the complete variable domain is EPEVTQTPSHQVTQMGQEVILRCVPISNHLYFYWYRQILGQKVEFLVSFYNNEISEKSEIFDDQFSVERPDGSNFTLKIRSTKLEDSAMYFCASSPLAFGETQYFGPGTRLLVL.

The gene calls are TRBV5-6 and TRBJ2-7; perhaps TRBD2 as D (6 bases). V was pared by 1 base and J by 1 base, with 9 bases between. This CDR3 is 14 amino acids long. Germline V gene lookup returns CDR1 SGHDT and CDR2 YYEEEE. CDR3 DNA sequence: TGTGCCAGCAGCTTGAGAGGGACTTCCTACGAGCAGTACTTC. Translated: CASSLRGTSYEQYF.

The chain combines TRBV4-1 with TRBJ2-1; D is undetermined. Germline loops: CDR1 MGHRA, CDR2 YSYEKL. V lost 1 base and J lost 4, with 8 bases in between. CDR3 length: 14 amino acids. The CDR3 coding sequence is TGCGCCAGCAGCCAAGTCGAACTATACAATGAGCAGTTCTTC. Its protein is CASSQVELYNEQFF.

The chain combines TRBV18 with TRBJ1-1; 8 bases fit TRBD1. Trimming removed 1 base from V and 0 bases from J; junction bases left unmatched: 1. Germline CDR1 and CDR2: KGHSH and LQKENI. This CDR3 region has 15 residues. The CDR3 DNA reads TGTGCCAGCTCACCACAGACAGGGGTGAACACTGAAGCTTTCTTT. Amino acids: CASSPQTGVNTEAFF. Looking up the rest from reference TRBV18 and TRBJ1-1 gives the full variable domain: NAGVMQNPRHLVRRRGQEARLRCSPMKGHSHVYWYRQLPEEGLKFMVYLQKENIIDESGMPKERFSAEFPKEGPSILRIQQVVRGDSAAYFCASSPQTGVNTEAFFGQGTRLTVV.

V and J are TRBV19 and TRBJ1-2, with D possibly being TRBD1 (5 bases). Germline CDR1 reads LNHDA; CDR2 reads SQIVND (reference sequence). The length of the CDR3 is 12 residues. The V gene lost 7 bases and the J gene lost 4 bases, with 10 bases spanning the gap. CDR3 residues: CASKMGGYGYTF. Written as DNA, the CDR3 is TGTGCCAGTAAAATGGGGGGCTATGGCTACACCTTC.

The chain uses TRBV20-1 and TRBJ2-3; D is unresolved. The CDR3 has 12 residues. Germline CDR1 is DFQATT and CDR2 is SNEGSKA (reference sequence). Trimming pared 3 bases from V and 2 bases from J, leaving 6 bases between. This chain's CDR3 is CSASPNTDTQYF. DNA for the CDR3: TGCAGTGCTAGTCCTAACACAGATACGCAGTATTTT.

The gene calls are TRBV5-6 and TRBJ1-2; D may be TRBD1 (5 bases). The V end was cut by 0 bases, the J end by 4 bases, with 16 bases between. CDR1 is SGHDT, CDR2 YYEEEE, per germline. This CDR3 comprises 16 residues. The CDR3 coding sequence is TGTGCCAGCAGCTTGGCCTCCGACAGTGGGTTCTATGGCTACACCTTC. It codes for CASSLASDSGFYGYTF.

The V gene is TRBV28, the J gene TRBJ1-5; D may be TRBD1 (6 bases). Trimming shortened V by 11 bases and J by 11 bases, and 28 bases separated the two germline ends. There are 15 residues in the CDR3. The germline CDR1 and CDR2 sequences are MDHEN and SYDVKM. DNA for the CDR3: TGTGCCTCCACTTTCCCGGACAGCCCGAGTGTAGCCCAGCATTTT. Its protein product is CASTFPDSPSVAQHF.

This clone was observed a single time. The chain recombines TRBV5-1 with TRBJ2-7; TRBD2 aligns across 10 bases. Germline-derived CDR1 and CDR2 are SGHRS and YFSETQ. Unmatched junction bases numbered 16, after V lost 3 bases and J lost 1 base. The CDR3 loop spans 19 amino acids. The chain's CDR3 is CASSSRGGHPSGSSYEQYF. DNA for the CDR3: TGCGCCAGCAGCTCCCGTGGGGGCCACCCTAGCGGGAGTTCCTACGAGCAGTACTTC.

The chain combines TRBV10-3 with TRBJ1-2; D not certain. Germline V lookup: CDR1 ENHRY, CDR2 SYGVKD. The CDR3 has 14 residues. Trimming left V 3 bases short and J 4 bases short, with 12 bases between. CDR3 bases: TGTGCCATCAGTGACATGGGTCGGAGCTATGGCTACACCTTC. This sequence encodes CAISDMGRSYGYTF.

This clone showed up just a few times. This chain links TRBV28 with TRBJ2-7; D might be TRBD1 (6 bases). The germline gives CDR1 MDHEN, CDR2 SYDVKM. The CDR3 sequence is 15 residues long. V was trimmed by 2 bases and J by 5 bases, leaving 16 bases between them. CDR3 residues: CASSLRGLGAHEQYF. The CDR3 DNA reads as TGTGCCAGCAGTTTACGCGGCCTGGGGGCCCACGAGCAGTACTTC.

This chain uses TRBV9 with TRBJ2-5, with a weak D call TRBD1 (7 bases). Germline-derived CDR1 and CDR2 are SGDLS and YYNGEE. This CDR3 has 16 residues. Deletions cut 3 bases from V and 2 bases from J, with 17 bases between. For the CDR3, the DNA is TGTGCCAGCAGCGGTCGGACAGGAGGGGTGCAAGAGACCCAGTACTTC. This translates into CASSGRTGGVQETQYF.

The V gene is TRBV18, the J gene TRBJ1-1; 8 nucleotides line up with TRBD1. The CDR3 covers 14 residues. Germline CDR1 reads KGHSH; CDR2 reads LQKENI. V lost 6 bases to trimming and J lost 0 bases; unmatched junction nucleotides: 3. This CDR3 reads CASSRDRLNTEAFF. CDR3 nucleotide sequence: TGTGCCAGCTCCCGGGACAGGTTGAACACTGAAGCTTTCTTT.

The chain recombines TRBV20-1 with TRBJ2-7; 8 bases map to TRBD2. With V trimmed by 3 bases and J by 3 bases, 7 bases remained unmatched. Per the germline V gene, CDR1 is DFQATT and CDR2 is SNEGSKA (reference sequence). This CDR3 spans 14 amino acids. In DNA, the CDR3 is TGCAGTGCTAGTGAAGGACTAGCCTTCTACGAGCAGTACTTC. Residues: CSASEGLAFYEQYF.

The CDR3 sequence: CASSLLTGTPTNEKLFF. CDR3 in DNA: TGTGCCAGCAGCCTCCTGACCGGGACACCCACTAATGAAAAACTGTTTTTT. The V call is TRBV5-6, the J call TRBJ1-4, with D possibly being TRBD1 (6 bases). This CDR3 comprises 17 residues. V was pared by 4 bases and J by 2 bases, with 18 bases between. CDR1 and CDR2 (germline): SGHDT, YYEEEE.

The chain couples TRBV29-1 to TRBJ2-7, with TRBD2 matching 12 bases. CDR1 and CDR2 (germline): SQVTM, ANQGSEA. With 7 bases clipped from V and 2 bases from J, the junction kept 6 bases outside the gene matches. This CDR3 comprises 14 residues. The CDR3 nucleotides read TGCAGCGCGACTAGCGGGAGTTTTCCCTACGAGCAGTACTTC. It encodes CSATSGSFPYEQYF.

This chain connects TRBV5-1 to TRBJ2-3; perhaps TRBD2 as D (5 bases). V was trimmed by 6 bases and J by 1 base, leaving 9 bases between them. The CDR3 contains 13 residues. Germline V gene data show CDR1 as SGHRS and CDR2 as YFSETQ. The CDR3 spells CASTLLGTDTQYF. The CDR3 DNA follows: TGCGCCAGCACCCTACTAGGCACAGATACGCAGTATTTT.